The 4 T cell receptor beta chains given below trace back to one sample, sequenced in a study of beta chain features in type 1 diabetes. Broader study findings: All four CD4+ subsets from Type 1 diabetes patients carried moderately but significantly shorter TCRB CDR3s.

Isolated RNA was reverse transcribed in full, so expressed TCRB transcripts were sequenced. Assay used: immunoSEQ multiplex PCR; TCRdb lists only in-frame clones, some missing. The sample records more than 250,000 clones, roughly a quarter being singletons. Their antigen targets remain unknown. Sequencing was carried out using naive CD4+ T cells from blood. The receptors shown here come from a woman aged 30 to 39 with type 1 diabetes.

This chain links TRBV27 with TRBJ2-1, with 8 bases matching TRBD2. V trimming: 6 bases; J trimming: 4 bases; junction bases outside the gene matches: 8. CDR3 length: 15 amino acids. The germline V gene encodes CDR1 MNHEY and CDR2 SMNVEV (reference sequence). This CDR3 reads CASRSGGGWYNEQFF. The DNA of the CDR3 is TGTGCCAGCAGGAGCGGGGGAGGGTGGTACAATGAGCAGTTCTTC.

A few counts support this clone. The chain joins TRBV5-4 to TRBJ2-5; weak D call: TRBD2 (7 bases). Trimming removed 4 bases at V and 2 bases at J, with 15 bases between. Germline values: CDR1 SGHNT, CDR2 YYREEE (reference sequence). This CDR3 region has 15 residues. Written as DNA, the CDR3 is TGTGCCAGCAGCCGGGGGGTAGGACAGCAAGAGACCCAGTACTTC. This translates into CASSRGVGQQETQYF.

This chain connects TRBV4-1 to TRBJ1-4, with D maybe TRBD1 (5 bases). Germline values: CDR1 MGHRA, CDR2 YSYEKL. The CDR3 is 14 residues long. Trimming removed 4 bases at V and 7 bases at J, with 13 bases between. The CDR3 loop reads CASSPRQGGEKLFF. CDR3 nucleotides: TGCGCCAGCAGCCCCCGGCAGGGAGGTGAAAAACTGTTTTTT.

The chain is built from TRBV2 and TRBJ1-5, with 7 nucleotides matching TRBD1. The V segment lost 4 bases and the J segment 7 bases; nucleotides outside the gene matches: 10. Germline V lookup: CDR1 SNHLY, CDR2 FYNNEI. The CDR3 runs 15 residues. The CDR3 DNA reads TGTGCCAGCAGTGTCGGGGGACAGCAGAGACAGCCCCAGCATTTT. Translated: CASSVGGQQRQPQHF.